The rows below give T cell receptor beta chains drawn from one sample of a study of T cell responses to AZD1222 COVID-19 vaccine. Some clones are missing from TCRdb's copy, which holds only in-frame ones; the method was immunoSEQ multiplex PCR. The sample has some 69,000 clones; about 80% are singletons. The sample was peripheral blood, taken 28 days after the second AZD1222 dose. Receptors were obtained from an adult who received the AZD1222 COVID-19 vaccine. Both conserved end residues are trimmed from each CDR3.

TRBJ1-6,TRBV28,ASSLVVGREFSYNSPLH
TRBJ1-5,TRBV7-2,ASSLWGAGQPQH
TRBJ1-1,TRBV19,ASSIRNTEAF
TRBJ2-7,TRBV2,ASSEGPLAGEGVIYEQY
TRBJ2-3,TRBV6-6,ASSYSRPPDTQY
TRBJ1-5,TRBV6-5,ASREVPNQPQH
TRBJ1-5,TRBV27,ASSLGSLQPQH
TRBJ2-7,TRBV2,ASSITVGQGAYEQY
TRBJ2-3,TRBV5-1,ASSLEGNSGSTDTQY
TRBJ1-1,TRBV9,ASSVLWDTEAF
TRBJ2-7,TRBV3-1/TRBV3-2,ASSPGLTSYEQY
TRBJ1-1,TRBV6-5,ASSTHRTGSEAF
TRBJ2-3,TRBV6-6,ASSWTSGGADTQY
TRBJ2-5,TRBV7-2,ASSLYGETQY
TRBJ2-1,TRBV6-4,ASSETSGVNNEQF
TRBJ2-1,TRBV6-2/TRBV6-3,ASSAPTSGGYNEQF
TRBJ2-1,TRBV6-4,ASRDSLSYNEQF
TRBJ2-1,TRBV24-1,ATSDLNEQF
TRBJ2-5,TRBV2,ASSVDSQETQY
TRBJ1-2,TRBV6-4,ASSDSTGLFGYT
TRBJ1-1,TRBV3-1/TRBV3-2,ASSQVLGGAKAF
TRBJ1-1,TRBV18,ASSPREAGKDTEAF
TRBJ1-2,TRBV5-1,ASSPPGAANYGYT
TRBJ1-1,TRBV7-9,ASSRFTRNTEAF
TRBJ2-7,TRBV2,ASSAPRSGPYEQY
TRBJ1-2,TRBV5-4,ASSLDRAGSNYGYT
TRBJ2-3,TRBV19,ASSVPGSRGTQY
TRBJ2-7,TRBV30,AWRVGLPYEQY
TRBJ2-7,TRBV5-6,ASSRRETGPTYEQY
TRBJ2-7,TRBV11-2,ASSSIIPYEQY
TRBJ1-1,TRBV2,ASSLEGGAMNTEAF
TRBJ1-6,TRBV27,ASSLWLDSPLH
TRBJ1-5,TRBV11-2,ASTPDREGPQH
TRBJ1-5,TRBV30,AWRAADQPQH
TRBJ1-3,TRBV28,ASSFAGQQGNTIY
TRBJ1-1,TRBV7-8,ASSLASYGGLAEAF
TRBJ2-5,TRBV5-5,ASSLRTDQETQY
TRBJ1-2,TRBV6-5,ASRRDRGTYGYT
TRBJ2-7,TRBV29-1,SAPVGGEQY
TRBJ2-5,TRBV19,ASSATSRSFAEGTQY
TRBJ1-1,TRBV4-2,ASSQDQGKNTEAF
TRBJ2-5,TRBV5-6,ASSLGGRETQY
TRBJ1-5,TRBV30,AWSDEGTSNQPQH
TRBJ2-7,TRBV19,ASSTTDRVGVEQY
TRBJ2-3,TRBV7-2,ASTPRPYNTQY
TRBJ2-1,TRBV6-5,ASSLLVHNEQF
TRBJ2-2,TRBV30,AWIGTSGGAGELF
TRBJ1-6,TRBV4-1,ASSQLIPLSNSPLH
TRBJ2-4,TRBV6-5,ASRGWGLDKNIQY
TRBJ1-2,TRBV10-3,AISDRTNYGYT
TRBJ1-2,TRBV19,ASSSPGDYGYT
TRBJ1-2,TRBV7-9,ASSVLDRAGGYT
TRBJ2-7,TRBV4-1,ASSPHLQSSYEQY